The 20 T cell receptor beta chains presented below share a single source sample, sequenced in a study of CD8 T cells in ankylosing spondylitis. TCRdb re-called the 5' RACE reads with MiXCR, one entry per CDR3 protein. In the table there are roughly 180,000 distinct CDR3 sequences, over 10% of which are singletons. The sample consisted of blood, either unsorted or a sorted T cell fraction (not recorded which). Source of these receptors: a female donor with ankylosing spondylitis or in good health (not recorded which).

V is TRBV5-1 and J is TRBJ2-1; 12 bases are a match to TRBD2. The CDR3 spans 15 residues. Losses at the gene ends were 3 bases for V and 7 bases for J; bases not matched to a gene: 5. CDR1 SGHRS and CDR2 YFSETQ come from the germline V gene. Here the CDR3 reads CASSYLAGGANEQFF. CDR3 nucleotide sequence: TGCGCCAGCAGCTATCTAGCGGGAGGGGCAAATGAGCAGTTCTTC.

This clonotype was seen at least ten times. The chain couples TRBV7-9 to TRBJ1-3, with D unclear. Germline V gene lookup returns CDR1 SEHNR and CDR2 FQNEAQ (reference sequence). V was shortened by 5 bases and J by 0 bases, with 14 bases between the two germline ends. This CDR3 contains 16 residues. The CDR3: CASSPRNVVSGNTIYF. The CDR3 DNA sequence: TGTGCCAGCAGCCCTCGGAACGTAGTCTCTGGAAACACCATATATTTT.

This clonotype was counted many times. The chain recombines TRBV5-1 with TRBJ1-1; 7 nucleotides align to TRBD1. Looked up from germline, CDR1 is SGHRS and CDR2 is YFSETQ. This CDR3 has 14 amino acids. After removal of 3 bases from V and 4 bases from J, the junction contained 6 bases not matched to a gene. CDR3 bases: TGCGCCAGCAGCTGGCCAGGGGGGAGCACTGAAGCTTTCTTT. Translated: CASSWPGGSTEAFF. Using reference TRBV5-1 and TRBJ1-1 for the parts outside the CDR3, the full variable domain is KAGVTQTPRYLIKTRGQQVTLSCSPISGHRSVSWYQQTPGQGLQFLFEYFSETQRNKGNFPGRFSGRQFSNSRSEMNVSTLELGDSALYLCASSWPGGSTEAFFGQGTRLTVV.

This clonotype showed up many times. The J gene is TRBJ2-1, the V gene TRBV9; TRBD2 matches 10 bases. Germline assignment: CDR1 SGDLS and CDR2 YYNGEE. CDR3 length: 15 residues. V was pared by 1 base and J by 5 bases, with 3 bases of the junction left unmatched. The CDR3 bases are TGTGCCAGCAGCGTATTAGCGGGAGGAAACAATGAGCAGTTCTTC. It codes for CASSVLAGGNNEQFF.

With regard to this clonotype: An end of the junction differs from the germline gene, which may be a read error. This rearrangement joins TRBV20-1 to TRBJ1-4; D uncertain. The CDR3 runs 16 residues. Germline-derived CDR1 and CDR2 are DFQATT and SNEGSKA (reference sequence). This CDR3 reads CCARDSRTSTNEKLFF. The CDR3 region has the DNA TGCTGTGCTAGAGATTCGCGGACCTCGACTAATGAAAAACTGTTTTTT.

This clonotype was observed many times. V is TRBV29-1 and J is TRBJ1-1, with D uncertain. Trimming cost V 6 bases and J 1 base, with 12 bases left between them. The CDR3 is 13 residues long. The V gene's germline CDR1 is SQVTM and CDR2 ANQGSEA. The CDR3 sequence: CSVHTLGNTEAFF. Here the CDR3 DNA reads TGCAGCGTACACACACTGGGGAACACTGAAGCTTTCTTT.

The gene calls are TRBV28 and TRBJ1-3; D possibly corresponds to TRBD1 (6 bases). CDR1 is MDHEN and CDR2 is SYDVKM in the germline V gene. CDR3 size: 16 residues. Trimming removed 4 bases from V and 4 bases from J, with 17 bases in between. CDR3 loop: CASSSGDMAGGNTIYF. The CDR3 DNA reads TGTGCCAGCAGTTCGGGGGACATGGCTGGGGGAAACACCATATATTTT.

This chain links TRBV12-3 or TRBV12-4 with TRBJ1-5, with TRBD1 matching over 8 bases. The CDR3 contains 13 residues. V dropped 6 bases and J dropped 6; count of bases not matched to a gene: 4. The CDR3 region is CASRTGDGQPQHF. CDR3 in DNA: TGTGCCAGCAGGACAGGGGACGGTCAGCCCCAGCATTTT.

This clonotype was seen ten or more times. In nucleotides, the CDR3 is TGTGCCAGCAGCGTAACAGGGGTTGGTTCCTACGAGCAGTACTTC. It is translated as CASSVTGVGSYEQYF. This chain joins TRBV5-6 and TRBJ2-7; 7 bases are shared with TRBD1. In germline, CDR1 is SGHDT, CDR2 YYEEEE. After removal of 4 bases from V and 1 base from J, the junction contained 8 bases not matched to a gene. This CDR3 comprises 15 residues. The entire variable domain, with the rest obtained from reference TRBV5-6 and TRBJ2-7, is as follows: DAGVTQSPTHLIKTRGQQVTLRCSPKSGHDTVSWYQQALGQGPQFIFQYYEEEERQRGNFPDRFSGHQFPNYSSELNVNALLLGDSALYLCASSVTGVGSYEQYFGPGTRLTVT.

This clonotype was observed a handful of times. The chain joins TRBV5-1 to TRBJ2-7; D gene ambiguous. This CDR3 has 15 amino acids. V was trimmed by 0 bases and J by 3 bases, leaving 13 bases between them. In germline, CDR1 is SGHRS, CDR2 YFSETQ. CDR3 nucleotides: TGCGCCAGCAGCTTGGCCGAAGGACGCAGCTACGAGCAGTACTTC. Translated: CASSLAEGRSYEQYF.

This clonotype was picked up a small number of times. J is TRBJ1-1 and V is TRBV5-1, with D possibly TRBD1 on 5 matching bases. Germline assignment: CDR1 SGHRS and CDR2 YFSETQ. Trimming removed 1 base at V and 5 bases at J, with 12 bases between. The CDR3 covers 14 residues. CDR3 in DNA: TGCGCCAGCAGCTTGAAAGGGGTTGGAACTGAAGCTTTCTTT. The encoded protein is CASSLKGVGTEAFF.

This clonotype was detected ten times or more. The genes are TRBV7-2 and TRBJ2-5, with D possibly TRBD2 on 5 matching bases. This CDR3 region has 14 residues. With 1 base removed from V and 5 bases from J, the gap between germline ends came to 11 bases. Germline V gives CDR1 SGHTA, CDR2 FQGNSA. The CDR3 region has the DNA TGTGCCAGCAGCTTAGGAACGGGGTACGAGACCCAGTACTTC. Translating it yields CASSLGTGYETQYF.

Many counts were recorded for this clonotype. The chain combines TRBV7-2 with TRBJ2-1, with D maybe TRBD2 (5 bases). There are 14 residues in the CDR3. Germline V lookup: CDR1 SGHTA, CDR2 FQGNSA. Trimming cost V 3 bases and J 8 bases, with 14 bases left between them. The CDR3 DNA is TGTGCCAGCAGCTTTCGTAGCGCAGTGGATGAGCAGTTCTTC. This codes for CASSFRSAVDEQFF.

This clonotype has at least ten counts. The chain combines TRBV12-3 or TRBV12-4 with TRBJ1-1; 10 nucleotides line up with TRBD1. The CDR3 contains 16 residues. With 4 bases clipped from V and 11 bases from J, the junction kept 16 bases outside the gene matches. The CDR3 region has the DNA TGTGCCAGCAGTTCCGATCTCCGCACGACAGGGGGCTACGCTTTCTTT. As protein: CASSSDLRTTGGYAFF.

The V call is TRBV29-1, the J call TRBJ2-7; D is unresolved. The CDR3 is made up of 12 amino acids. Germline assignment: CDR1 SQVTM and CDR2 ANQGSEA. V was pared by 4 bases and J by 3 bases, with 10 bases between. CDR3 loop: CSVGEWDYEQYF. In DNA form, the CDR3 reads TGCAGCGTTGGAGAGTGGGACTACGAGCAGTACTTC.

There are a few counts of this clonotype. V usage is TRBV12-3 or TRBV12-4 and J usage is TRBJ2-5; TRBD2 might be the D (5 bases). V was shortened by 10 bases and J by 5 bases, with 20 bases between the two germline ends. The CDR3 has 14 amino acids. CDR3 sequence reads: CAKSLGSGWETQYF. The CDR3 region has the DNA TGTGCCAAATCCCTTGGTTCGGGATGGGAGACCCAGTACTTC.

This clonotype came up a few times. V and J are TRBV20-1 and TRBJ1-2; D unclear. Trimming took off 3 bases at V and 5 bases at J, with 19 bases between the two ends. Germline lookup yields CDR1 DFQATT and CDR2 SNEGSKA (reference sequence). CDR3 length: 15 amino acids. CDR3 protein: CSARAPLSGRYGYTF. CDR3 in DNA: TGCAGTGCTAGGGCCCCCTTATCGGGGAGGTATGGCTACACCTTC.

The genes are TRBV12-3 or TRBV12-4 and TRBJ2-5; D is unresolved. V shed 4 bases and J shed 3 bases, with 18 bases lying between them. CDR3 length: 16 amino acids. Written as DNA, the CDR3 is TGTGCCAGCAGTTGGGGATCGACCCCCACCAAAGAGACCCAGTACTTC. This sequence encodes CASSWGSTPTKETQYF.

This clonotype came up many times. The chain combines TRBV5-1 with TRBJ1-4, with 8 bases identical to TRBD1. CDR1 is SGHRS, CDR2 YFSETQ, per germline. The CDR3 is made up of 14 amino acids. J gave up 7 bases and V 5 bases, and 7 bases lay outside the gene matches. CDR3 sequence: CASRDRGGSEKLFF. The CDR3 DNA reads TGCGCCAGCAGAGACAGGGGAGGGAGTGAAAAACTGTTTTTT.

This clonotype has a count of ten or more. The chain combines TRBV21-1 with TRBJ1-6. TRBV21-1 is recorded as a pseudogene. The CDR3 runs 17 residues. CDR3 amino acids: CASSKLPECSYNSPLHF. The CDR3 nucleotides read TGTGCCAGCAGCAAACTCCCAGAGTGCTCCTATAATTCACCCCTCCACTTT.